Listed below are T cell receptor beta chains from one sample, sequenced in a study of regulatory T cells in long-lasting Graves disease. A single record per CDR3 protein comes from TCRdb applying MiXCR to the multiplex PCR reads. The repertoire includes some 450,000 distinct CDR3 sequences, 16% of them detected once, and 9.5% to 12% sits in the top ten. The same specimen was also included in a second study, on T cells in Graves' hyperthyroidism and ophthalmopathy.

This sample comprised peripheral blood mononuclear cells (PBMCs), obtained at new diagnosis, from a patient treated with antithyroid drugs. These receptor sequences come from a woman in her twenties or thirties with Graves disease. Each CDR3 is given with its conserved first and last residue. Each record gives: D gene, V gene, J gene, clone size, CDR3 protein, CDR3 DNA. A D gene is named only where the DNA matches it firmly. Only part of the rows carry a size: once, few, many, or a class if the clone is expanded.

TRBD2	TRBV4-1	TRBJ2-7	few	CASSHRTSGSGGEQYF	TGCGCCAGCAGCCATAGGACTAGCGGGAGTGGGGGCGAGCAGTACTTC
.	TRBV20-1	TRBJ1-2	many	CSAWAELYGYTF	TGCAGTGCTTGGGCAGAGCTTTATGGCTACACCTTC
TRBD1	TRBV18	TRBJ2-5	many	CASTGDSFQETQYF	TGTGCCAGCACAGGGGACAGTTTTCAAGAGACCCAGTACTTC
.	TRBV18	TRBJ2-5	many	CASSPRTREETQYF	TGTGCCAGCTCACCTCGTACGCGAGAAGAGACCCAGTACTTC
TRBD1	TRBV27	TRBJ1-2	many	CASRGTGRDGGYTF	TGTGCCAGCAGGGGGACAGGGAGGGATGGTGGCTACACCTTC
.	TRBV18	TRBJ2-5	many	CASSPGGETQYF	TGTGCCAGCAGCCCGGGGGGCGAGACCCAGTACTTC
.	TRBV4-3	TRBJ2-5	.	CASSQDAFQETQYF	TGCGCCAGCAGCCAAGACGCCTTCCAAGAGACCCAGTACTTC
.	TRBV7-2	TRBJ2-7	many	CASSSPGSSYEQYF	TGTGCCAGCAGCTCTCCGGGCTCTTCCTACGAGCAGTACTTC
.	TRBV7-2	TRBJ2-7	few	CASSLAWGEQYF	TGTGCCAGCAGCTTAGCATGGGGTGAGCAGTACTTC
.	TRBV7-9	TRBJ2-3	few	CASSPVRQSSTDTQYF	TGTGCCAGCAGCCCCGTCCGTCAGTCTAGCACAGATACGCAGTATTTT
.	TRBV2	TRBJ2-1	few	CAGRGGNEQFF	TGTGCCGGCAGAGGGGGCAATGAGCAGTTCTTC
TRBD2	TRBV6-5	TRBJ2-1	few	CASSYTSGNLYNEQFF	TGTGCCAGCAGTTACACTAGCGGGAACCTCTACAATGAGCAGTTCTTC
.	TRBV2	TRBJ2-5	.	CATGRASEQETQYF	TGTGCCACTGGCAGGGCTAGCGAACAAGAGACCCAGTACTTC
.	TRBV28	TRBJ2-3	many	CASSLTSAGRFTDTQYF	TGTGCCAGCAGTTTAACCTCGGCAGGGCGGTTTACAGATACGCAGTATTTT
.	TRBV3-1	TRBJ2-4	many	CASSPGAKNIQYF	TGTGCCAGCAGCCCTGGGGCCAAAAACATTCAGTACTTC
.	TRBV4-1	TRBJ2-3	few	CASSQFDQGYGDTQYF	TGCGCCAGCAGCCAATTCGATCAGGGATACGGCGATACGCAGTATTTT
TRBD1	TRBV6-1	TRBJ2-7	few	CASRPGTESSYEQYF	TGTGCCAGCAGACCCGGGACAGAGAGCTCCTACGAGCAGTACTTC
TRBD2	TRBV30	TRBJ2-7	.	CAWSVAGEYEQYF	TGTGCCTGGAGTGTAGCGGGAGAATATGAGCAGTACTTC
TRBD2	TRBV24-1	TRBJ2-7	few	CATSRGSSTYEQYF	TGTGCCACCAGTCGCGGGAGTAGTACCTACGAGCAGTACTTC
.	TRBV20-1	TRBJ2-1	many	CSAPTRLVGEQFF	TGCAGTGCTCCAACTAGGTTAGTAGGTGAGCAGTTCTTC
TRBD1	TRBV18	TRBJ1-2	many	CASSSTGDVPYGYTF	TGTGCCAGCTCATCAACAGGGGATGTACCCTATGGCTACACCTTC
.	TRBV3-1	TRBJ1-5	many	CASSLGNSNQPQHF	TGTGCCAGCAGCCTGGGGAACAGCAATCAGCCCCAGCATTTT
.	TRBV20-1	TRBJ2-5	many	CSAQGTQPETQYF	TGCAGTGCCCAGGGGACACAACCAGAGACCCAGTACTTC
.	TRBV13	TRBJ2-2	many	CASSLGTGLGGHGELFF	TGTGCCAGCAGCCTAGGAACGGGACTCGGAGGTCACGGGGAGCTGTTTTTT